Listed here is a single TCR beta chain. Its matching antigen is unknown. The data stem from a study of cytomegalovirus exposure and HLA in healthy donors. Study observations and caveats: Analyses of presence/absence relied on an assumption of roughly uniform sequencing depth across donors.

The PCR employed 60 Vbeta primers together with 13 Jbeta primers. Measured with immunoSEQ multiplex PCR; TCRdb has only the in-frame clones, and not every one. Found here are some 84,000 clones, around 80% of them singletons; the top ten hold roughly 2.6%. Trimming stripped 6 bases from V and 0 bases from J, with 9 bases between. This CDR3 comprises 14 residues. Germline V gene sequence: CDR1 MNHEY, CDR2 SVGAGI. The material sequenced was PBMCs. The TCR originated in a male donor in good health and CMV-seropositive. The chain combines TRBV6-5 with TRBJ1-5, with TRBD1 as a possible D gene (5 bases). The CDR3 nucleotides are TGTGCCAGCAGGGAGGGACTTAGCAATCAGCCCCAGCATTTT. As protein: CASREGLSNQPQHF.